What follows describes a single TCR beta chain. This specimen comes from a study of blood T cell repertoires in COVID-19. Study context: Specimens from acute and convalescent COVID-19 originated in the United States, Italy and Spain. From T cells, B-cell-depleted T cells, or PBMCs came the material, which was cDNA or gDNA.

This CDR3 comprises 13 residues. With 6 bases clipped from V and 9 bases from J, the junction kept 5 bases outside the gene matches. Germline V lookup: CDR1 LNHDA, CDR2 SQIVND (reference sequence). Only in-frame clones appear in the TCRdb table, and some are missing; sequencing was by immunoSEQ multiplex PCR. The sample consists of roughly 140,000 clones, under 85% of them appearing once. The source of this sequence is a human donor in a cohort sampled during active COVID-19. Material: peripheral blood. V usage is TRBV19 and J usage is TRBJ2-2; the match to TRBD1 covers 9 bases. The CDR3 loop is CASRLQGARELFF. Here the CDR3 DNA reads TGTGCCAGTAGGTTACAGGGGGCAAGGGAGCTGTTTTTT.